The 24 T cell receptor beta chains listed next were all sequenced from one sample in a study of blood T cell repertoires in COVID-19. Sequencing used immunoSEQ multiplex PCR; TCRdb keeps in-frame clones, though not all of them. Of 200,000 to 250,000 clones in the sample, about 82% were seen once. The sample comprised PBMCs or T cells enriched from blood (not recorded which). All receptors come from a woman between 45 and 65 years old with acute COVID-19.

V usage is TRBV30 and J usage is TRBJ2-1; D is unclear. Trimming took 3 bases from V and 7 from J, leaving 13 bases between them. The CDR3 consists of 13 residues. Germline V CDR1 and CDR2: GTSNPN, SVGIG (reference sequence). CDR3 nucleotide sequence: TGTGCCTGGAGCCTAAGAGGTCAGAATGAGCAGTTCTTC. Translating it yields CAWSLRGQNEQFF.

The chain recombines TRBV24-1 with TRBJ2-1, with 13 bases matching TRBD2. Germline V gives CDR1 KGHDR, CDR2 SFDVKD. V lost 4 bases, J lost 8 bases, and 7 bases stayed unmatched. CDR3 length: 16 residues. CDR3 sequence: CATSDPTSGGVYEQFF. CDR3 in DNA: TGTGCCACCAGTGACCCTACTAGCGGGGGGGTGTATGAGCAGTTCTTC.

The chain couples TRBV7-2 to TRBJ1-1, with a possible D match to TRBD1 (6 bases). This CDR3 contains 14 residues. Germline loops: CDR1 SGHTA, CDR2 FQGNSA. Trimming shortened V by 5 bases and J by 3 bases, and 13 bases separated the two germline ends. This CDR3 reads CASSPGQKYTEAFF. Here the CDR3 DNA reads TGTGCCAGCAGCCCAGGACAGAAGTACACTGAAGCTTTCTTT.

The chain uses TRBV6-5 and TRBJ1-2, with TRBD1 matching 7 bases. Trimming at V came to 2 bases and at J to 8 bases, leaving 2 bases not matched to a gene. Per the germline V gene, CDR1 is MNHEY and CDR2 is SVGAGI. This CDR3 spans 12 amino acids. The CDR3 loop reads CASSYTGEGYTF. Written as DNA, the CDR3 is TGTGCCAGCAGTTACACAGGGGAAGGCTACACCTTC.

A remark on this clone: The sample contains more than one DNA sequence encoding this CDR3. The rearrangement links TRBV7-8 to TRBJ1-2; perhaps TRBD1 as D (6 bases). Germline CDR1 reads SGHVS; CDR2 reads FQNEAQ. Trimming cost V 3 bases and J 5 bases, with 10 bases left between them. The CDR3 contains 13 residues. CDR3 protein: CASSLGGPYGYTF. The DNA for the CDR3 is TGTGCCAGCAGCTTGGGGGGGCCGTATGGCTACACCTTC.

The V call is TRBV10-3, the J call TRBJ1-2; TRBD1 agrees at 11 bases. The V segment lost 6 bases and the J segment 6 bases; nucleotides outside the gene matches: 0. There are 12 residues in the CDR3. Germline loops: CDR1 ENHRY, CDR2 SYGVKD. The CDR3 loop is CAIRGQGDGYTF. DNA for the CDR3: TGTGCCATCAGGGGACAGGGGGATGGCTACACCTTC.

This chain connects TRBV12-3 or TRBV12-4 to TRBJ1-2, with D unresolved. The V end was cut by 1 base, the J end by 4 bases, with 7 bases between. The CDR3 runs to 13 residues. This chain's CDR3 is CASSLGTSYGYTF. CDR3 bases: TGTGCCAGCAGTTTAGGGACTAGCTATGGCTACACCTTC.

This chain connects TRBV30 to TRBJ1-5, with TRBD1 matching 7 bases. Trimming took 3 bases from V and 0 from J; bases not matched to a gene: 17. The germline gives CDR1 GTSNPN, CDR2 SVGIG (reference sequence). The CDR3 extends over 19 amino acids. The CDR3 loop is CAWRPPLDRVSYSNQPQHF. CDR3 DNA: TGTGCCTGGAGACCCCCTCTCGACAGGGTTTCCTATAGCAATCAGCCCCAGCATTTT. The complete variable domain, with remaining parts taken from reference TRBV30 and TRBJ1-5, reads SQTIHQWPATLVQPVGSPLSLECTVEGTSNPNLYWYRQAAGRGLQLLFYSVGIGQISSEVPQNLSASRPQDRQFILSSKKLLLSDSGFYLCAWRPPLDRVSYSNQPQHFGDGTRLSIL.

V gene TRBV5-1 combines with J gene TRBJ2-1; 7 nucleotides align to TRBD2. V trimming: 4 bases; J trimming: 3 bases; junction bases outside the gene matches: 10. Germline CDR1 reads SGHRS; CDR2 reads YFSETQ. The CDR3 extends over 16 amino acids. The CDR3, as DNA: TGCGCCAGCAGCGTCGTACGGGGCGGGGGCTACAATGAGCAGTTCTTC. Translation: CASSVVRGGGYNEQFF.

The chain recombines TRBV9 with TRBJ1-2, with 12 bases identical to TRBD1. Germline CDR1 SGDLS, CDR2 YYNGEE. This CDR3 spans 14 amino acids. Trimming at V came to 4 bases and at J to 8 bases, leaving 6 bases not matched to a gene. The CDR3 sequence is CASSSGTGGRGYTF. The CDR3 region has the DNA TGTGCCAGCAGCAGCGGGACAGGGGGCCGGGGCTACACCTTC. The full variable domain, rest sourced from reference TRBV9 and TRBJ1-2, is DSGVTQTPKHLITATGQRVTLRCSPRSGDLSVYWYQQSLDQGLQFLIQYYNGEERAKGNILERFSAQQFPDLHSELNLSSLELGDSALYFCASSSGTGGRGYTFGSGTRLTVV.

The V gene is TRBV4-3, the J gene TRBJ1-2; D not certain. The V end lost 0 bases, the J end lost 0 bases, and 11 bases lay between the germline ends. The CDR3 is 16 residues long. CDR1 is LGHNA and CDR2 is YSLEER in the germline V gene. The DNA for the CDR3 is TGCGCCAGCAGCCAAGATCTTGAGTCCGCTAACTATGGCTACACCTTC. Translating gives CASSQDLESANYGYTF.

J is TRBJ2-3 and V is TRBV5-4, with TRBD2 as a possible D gene (5 bases). V was trimmed by 4 bases and J by 8 bases, leaving 14 bases between them. The length of the CDR3 is 13 residues. Per germline, CDR1 SGHNT and CDR2 YYREEE (reference sequence). The CDR3 spells CASSPETAGTQYF. The CDR3 region has the DNA TGTGCCAGCAGCCCCGAAACGGCGGGTACGCAGTATTTT.

As regards this clone: Distinct nucleotide sequences in the sample also encode this CDR3. The chain has TRBV30 and TRBJ1-2; D is perhaps TRBD1 (5 bases). V was clipped by 3 bases and J by 6 bases, with 11 bases between them. Germline CDR1 is GTSNPN and CDR2 is SVGIG (reference sequence). The CDR3 has 12 amino acids. CDR3 sequence: CAWSPGGDGYTF. The CDR3 DNA follows: TGTGCCTGGAGCCCGGGGGGGGATGGCTACACCTTC.

The CDR3, as DNA: TGTGCCTGGGGGGGTGGGGCCGAGCAGTACTTC. Amino acids: CAWGGGAEQYF. The J gene is TRBJ2-7, the V gene TRBV30, with D perhaps being TRBD1 or TRBD2 (5 bases each). From germline, CDR1 is GTSNPN and CDR2 SVGIG (reference sequence). This CDR3 is 11 amino acids long. The germline V and J ends were trimmed by 5 bases and 6 bases, with 11 bases remaining between them.

The chain recombines TRBV29-1 with TRBJ1-1, with 9 bases aligning to TRBD1. The V gene end was trimmed by 6 bases and the J gene end by 10 bases; junction bases not matched to a gene: 9. This CDR3 is 12 amino acids long. Per the germline V gene, CDR1 is SQVTM and CDR2 is ANQGSEA. DNA for the CDR3: TGCAGCGTGACAGGGGGGATAAGAGGAGCTTTCTTT. It is translated as CSVTGGIRGAFF.

This chain uses TRBV14 with TRBJ1-2; maybe TRBD1 (6 bases). Germline V gene sequence: CDR1 SGHDN, CDR2 FVKESK. The CDR3 is made up of 14 amino acids. V was cut by 4 bases and J by 8 bases, with 17 bases left in between. In DNA, the CDR3 is TGTGCCAGCAGCCCTACCCCCAGGGGCAAAGGCTACACCTTC. It specifies CASSPTPRGKGYTF.

This clone came up a few times. The chain has TRBV5-1 and TRBJ1-2; the D gene is possibly TRBD1 (5 bases). Germline values: CDR1 SGHRS, CDR2 YFSETQ. The CDR3 totals 14 residues. V lost 3 bases to trimming and J lost 8 bases, with 17 bases between them. The CDR3, as DNA: TGCGCCAGCAGCTCTGGGGAGGGGATCGGAGGCTACACCTTC. This gives the protein CASSSGEGIGGYTF.

The rearrangement joins TRBV5-1 to TRBJ1-5; no definite D call. This CDR3 is built from 16 residues. The germline V gene encodes CDR1 SGHRS and CDR2 YFSETQ. V was trimmed by 4 bases and J by 0 bases, leaving 14 bases between them. The CDR3 DNA reads TGCGCCAGCAGCACGGACCCACGGGGTAGCAATCAGCCCCAGCATTTT. Translating gives CASSTDPRGSNQPQHF. Filled out from reference TRBV5-1 and TRBJ1-5, the complete variable domain reads KAGVTQTPRYLIKTRGQQVTLSCSPISGHRSVSWYQQTPGQGLQFLFEYFSETQRNKGNFPGRFSGRQFSNSRSEMNVSTLELGDSALYLCASSTDPRGSNQPQHFGDGTRLSIL.

This clone was counted only a few times. V usage is TRBV12-3 or TRBV12-4 and J usage is TRBJ1-2; weak D call: TRBD1 (5 bases). CDR3 length: 13 residues. Trimming shortened V by 6 bases and J by 2 bases, and 10 bases separated the two germline ends. The CDR3 DNA sequence: TGTGCCAGCAGAGTCGGGGGGAACTATGGCTACACCTTC. Translating it yields CASRVGGNYGYTF.

This rearrangement joins TRBV10-1 to TRBJ1-1; TRBD1 agrees at 8 bases. Germline-derived CDR1 and CDR2 are WNHNN and SYGVQD (reference sequence). Trimming removed 0 bases from V and 0 bases from J; junction bases left unmatched: 0. The length of the CDR3 is 15 residues. The DNA for the CDR3 is TGCGCCAGCAGTGAGTCACAGGGGGTGAACACTGAAGCTTTCTTT. Its protein product is CASSESQGVNTEAFF.

The chain combines TRBV18 with TRBJ2-1; TRBD2 matches at 8 bases. This CDR3 comprises 16 residues. Germline lookup yields CDR1 KGHSH and CDR2 LQKENI. Germline trimming cut 3 bases from V and 8 bases from J; bases unmatched to any gene: 12. The chain's CDR3 is CASSPGYGGGIHEQFF. In DNA, the CDR3 is TGTGCCAGCTCACCGGGCTACGGCGGGGGGATCCATGAGCAGTTCTTC.

This rearrangement joins TRBV30 to TRBJ1-6, with D perhaps TRBD1 (5 bases). The CDR3 extends over 12 amino acids. V lost 4 bases and J lost 7, with 8 bases in between. Germline V gene data show CDR1 as GTSNPN and CDR2 as SVGIG (reference sequence). CDR3 residues: CAWTRANSPLHF. The CDR3 DNA sequence: TGTGCCTGGACCAGGGCAAATTCACCCCTCCACTTT.

With regard to this clone: The same CDR3 is also encoded by other DNA sequences in this sample. The chain links TRBV30 to TRBJ2-7; 7 positions agree with TRBD2. V shed 3 bases, J shed 4 bases, and the junction held 3 bases outside the gene matches. Germline CDR1 and CDR2: GTSNPN and SVGIG (reference sequence). This CDR3 contains 12 residues. The CDR3 loop reads CAWSSGGYEQYF. The CDR3 DNA follows: TGTGCCTGGAGCTCCGGGGGGTACGAGCAGTACTTC.

V gene TRBV9 combines with J gene TRBJ1-3, with D uncertain. Germline V gene lookup returns CDR1 SGDLS and CDR2 YYNGEE. The germline V and J ends were trimmed by 0 bases and 4 bases, with 11 bases remaining between them. CDR3 length: 15 amino acids. CDR3 loop: CASSVEWRSGNTIYF. The CDR3, as DNA: TGTGCCAGCAGCGTAGAGTGGAGATCCGGAAACACCATATATTTT.